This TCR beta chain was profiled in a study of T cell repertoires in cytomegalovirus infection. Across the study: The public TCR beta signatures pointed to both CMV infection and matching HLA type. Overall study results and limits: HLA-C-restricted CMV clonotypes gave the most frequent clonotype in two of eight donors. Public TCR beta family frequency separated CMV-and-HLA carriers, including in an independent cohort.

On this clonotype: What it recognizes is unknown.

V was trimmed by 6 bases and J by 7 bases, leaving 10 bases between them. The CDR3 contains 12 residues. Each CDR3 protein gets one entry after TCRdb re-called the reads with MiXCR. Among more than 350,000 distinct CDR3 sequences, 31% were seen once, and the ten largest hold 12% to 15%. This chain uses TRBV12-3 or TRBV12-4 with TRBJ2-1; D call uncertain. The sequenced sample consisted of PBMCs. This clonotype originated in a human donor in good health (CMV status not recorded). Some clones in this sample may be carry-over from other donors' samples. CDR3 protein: CASRGWGNEQFF. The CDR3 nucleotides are TGTGCCAGCAGGGGCTGGGGTAATGAGCAGTTCTTC.